One sample yielded the 20 T cell receptor beta chains listed below, sequenced in a study of blood T cells in healthy people across ages. It was with a sample-barcoded 5' primer and a J-beta primer mix that a second PCR of roughly 7 to 11 cycles was run. TCRdb called the 5' RACE reads again in MiXCR, with one record for every CDR3 protein. Among over 1,500,000 distinct CDR3 sequences listed, roughly two fifths were seen once. Material: blood. The receptors were gathered from a human donor in good health.

The sample holds a few counts of this clonotype. The V call is TRBV12-3 or TRBV12-4, the J call TRBJ2-1; D unresolved. V was cut by 6 bases and J by 4 bases, with 19 bases left in between. The CDR3 runs to 16 residues. The CDR3, as DNA: TGTGCCAGCAGGTCATCCACAGTCTTCCTATACAATGAGCAGTTCTTC. The encoded protein is CASRSSTVFLYNEQFF.

This chain uses TRBV14 with TRBJ2-5; the D is unclear. With the DNA end fitting TRBJ2-7 better, the J assignment may be wrong. The CDR3 extends over 16 amino acids. The germline V gene has CDR1 SGHDN and CDR2 FVKESK. The CDR3 DNA reads TGTGCCAGCAGTCCCCTAGATGAGGCTGGGCGACACGAGCAGTACTTC. Protein: CASSPLDEAGRHEQYF.

The chain employs TRBV11-2 and TRBJ2-5, with D possibly TRBD2 on 7 matching bases. Looked up from germline, CDR1 is SGHAT and CDR2 is FQNNGV. The CDR3 loop spans 16 amino acids. The ends were cut back, 4 bases at V and 4 bases at J, with 19 bases in the middle. The CDR3 nucleotides are TGTGCCAGCAGCTCCCGCCGGGGGCCGGGGGGAGAGACCCAGTACTTC. This encodes CASSSRRGPGGETQYF. Supplemented by reference TRBV11-2 and TRBJ2-5, the full variable domain reads EAGVAQSPRYKIIEKRQSVAFWCNPISGHATLYWYQQILGQGPKLLIQFQNNGVVDDSQLPKDRFSAERLKGVDSTLKIQPAKLEDSAVYLCASSSRRGPGGETQYFGPGTRLLVL.

The V call is TRBV4-3, the J call TRBJ1-3, with D unresolved. V was trimmed by 0 bases and J by 7 bases, leaving 13 bases between them. The CDR3 is made up of 15 amino acids. The germline gives CDR1 LGHNA, CDR2 YSLEER. The CDR3 is CASSQEERTVNTIYF. The CDR3 bases are TGCGCCAGCAGCCAAGAAGAGAGGACGGTCAACACCATATATTTT.

This clonotype was seen ten or more times. The V gene is TRBV5-1, the J gene TRBJ2-6; tentatively, D is TRBD1 (5 bases). Trimming removed 1 base from V and 3 bases from J, with 11 bases in between. Germline V gene lookup returns CDR1 SGHRS and CDR2 YFSETQ. The CDR3 contains 16 residues. The CDR3 DNA is TGCGCCAGCAGCTTGCAAGGGGTCAGTGGGGCCAACGTCCTGACTTTC. Encoded protein: CASSLQGVSGANVLTF.

The chain joins TRBV12-3 or TRBV12-4 to TRBJ2-1, with TRBD2 matching 13 bases. V dropped 6 bases and J dropped 6; count of bases not matched to a gene: 5. The CDR3 covers 15 residues. In DNA, the CDR3 is TGTGCCAGCAGGCCCGGACTAGCGGGGGTCAATGAGCAGTTCTTC. It is translated as CASRPGLAGVNEQFF.

This clonotype has more than one count but fewer than ten. The chain is built from TRBV11-3 and TRBJ1-1; TRBD1 matches at 8 bases. CDR3 length equals 15 residues. V shed 5 bases and J 4 bases; nucleotides not matched to a gene: 9. Germline CDR1 reads SGHNT; CDR2 reads YENEEA. CDR3 nucleotides: TGTGCCAGCAGCGCCCGACAGGGGCTAAGCACTGAAGCTTTCTTT. Its protein is CASSARQGLSTEAFF.

This chain uses TRBV29-1 with TRBJ2-7, with D possibly being TRBD1 (7 bases). Germline CDR1 is SQVTM and CDR2 is ANQGSEA. Between the trimmed V and J ends, which lost 3 bases and 9 bases, there was a span of 21 bases. The CDR3 extends over 14 amino acids. The CDR3 DNA reads as TGCAGCGTTGAGGACAGGTCCCGACTAGTCGGGCAGTACTTC. Translation gives CSVEDRSRLVGQYF.

The V gene is TRBV24-1, the J gene TRBJ2-5; 10 bases are shared with TRBD2. CDR3 length: 16 residues. Trimming cost V 0 bases and J 5 bases; bases outside gene matches: 5. Germline loops: CDR1 KGHDR, CDR2 SFDVKD. For the CDR3, the DNA is TGTGCCACCAGTGATTTGGGAGCGGGGGGGGCGGAGACCCAGTACTTC. Translation gives CATSDLGAGGAETQYF.

The chain employs TRBV13 and TRBJ1-6; 8 bases match TRBD1. The CDR3 spans 14 residues. Germline V gives CDR1 PRHDT, CDR2 FYEKMQ (reference sequence). The V segment lost 5 bases and the J segment 9 bases; nucleotides outside the gene matches: 6. The CDR3 nucleotides are TGTGCCAGCAGCGAACAGGGGGTGTTTTCACCCCTCCACTTT. Its protein product is CASSEQGVFSPLHF.

This chain connects TRBV12-3 or TRBV12-4 to TRBJ2-4; D is possibly TRBD2 (6 bases). V lost 5 bases, J lost 3 bases, and 14 bases lay in between. The CDR3 sequence is 15 residues long. The CDR3 spells CASSPGLGVKNIQYF. CDR3 DNA: TGTGCCAGCAGTCCGGGACTCGGGGTCAAAAACATTCAGTACTTC.

This chain connects TRBV30 to TRBJ1-1, with a tentative D call TRBD1 (5 bases). The germline CDR1 and CDR2 sequences are GTSNPN and SVGIG (reference sequence). V lost 1 base, J lost 7 bases, and 19 bases lay in between. The CDR3 is 15 residues long. CDR3 amino acids: CAWSEVTLTTGEAFF. The CDR3 DNA sequence: TGTGCCTGGAGTGAGGTGACATTGACTACAGGTGAAGCTTTCTTT.

This clonotype was observed at least ten times. The genes are TRBV20-1 and TRBJ2-1; D gene unclear. The CDR3 covers 10 residues. Between the trimmed V and J ends, which lost 6 bases and 6 bases, there was a span of 6 bases. Germline assignment: CDR1 DFQATT and CDR2 SNEGSKA (reference sequence). Here the CDR3 DNA reads TGCAGTGCCCTAATCAATGAGCAGTTCTTC. Amino acids: CSALINEQFF.

The rearrangement joins TRBV5-1 to TRBJ2-1; D possibly corresponds to TRBD1 (5 bases). Germline V lookup: CDR1 SGHRS, CDR2 YFSETQ. The V and J ends lost 4 bases and 5 bases respectively, with 13 bases between them. This CDR3 has 14 residues. The CDR3 protein is CASSPYRINNEQFF. The CDR3 DNA sequence: TGCGCCAGCAGCCCTTACAGGATTAACAATGAGCAGTTCTTC.

This clonotype has just a few counts. The V and J genes are TRBV25-1 and TRBJ1-2, with D unclear. Trimming took off 1 base at V and 8 bases at J, with 11 bases between the two ends. Germline loops: CDR1 MGHDK, CDR2 SYGVNS. There are 13 residues in the CDR3. CDR3 amino acids: CASSEFTEEGYTF. The DNA of the CDR3 is TGTGCCAGCAGTGAATTCACCGAGGAGGGCTACACCTTC.

This clonotype was recorded many times. The V call is TRBV20-1, the J call TRBJ2-4; perhaps D is TRBD1 or TRBD2 (6 bases each). Looked up from germline, CDR1 is DFQATT and CDR2 is SNEGSKA (reference sequence). CDR3 length: 13 residues. Written as DNA, the CDR3 is TGCAGCGCGAGGGGGGAGGCCAAAAACATTCAGTACTTC. It codes for CSARGEAKNIQYF.

The chain recombines TRBV12-3 or TRBV12-4 with TRBJ2-4; TRBD1 aligns across 8 bases. The end of the DNA fits TRBJ2-7 better, so the J call may be wrong. This CDR3 is built from 17 residues. The CDR3 protein is CASSFIPEVRTGREQYF. DNA of the CDR3: TGTGCCAGCAGTTTTATCCCCGAGGTCCGGACAGGGCGCGAGCAGTACTTC.

This clonotype was counted between two and nine times. This sequence joins TRBV2 and TRBJ1-2; possible D gene TRBD1, 6 bases. This CDR3 has 14 residues. Germline-derived CDR1 and CDR2 are SNHLY and FYNNEI. V lost 4 bases and J lost 5, with 14 bases in between. CDR3 nucleotides: TGTGCCAGCAGTGGGACAGTCATAGGGTATGGCTACACCTTC. Encoded protein: CASSGTVIGYGYTF. The full variable domain, its missing parts supplied by reference TRBV2 and TRBJ1-2, is EPEVTQTPSHQVTQMGQEVILRCVPISNHLYFYWYRQILGQKVEFLVSFYNNEISEKSEIFDDQFSVERPDGSNFTLKIRSTKLEDSAMYFCASSGTVIGYGYTFGSGTRLTVV.

There are a few counts of this clonotype. The chain joins TRBV20-1 to TRBJ1-4, with D possibly TRBD1 on 6 matching bases. The V and J ends lost 2 bases and 5 bases respectively, with 12 bases between them. Germline V lookup: CDR1 DFQATT, CDR2 SNEGSKA (reference sequence). The CDR3 spans 14 residues. DNA for the CDR3: TGCAGTGCTAGACAGGACAGCCGGAATGAAAAACTGTTTTTT. Its translation is CSARQDSRNEKLFF.

The chain carries TRBV12-3 or TRBV12-4 and TRBJ2-4; 7 bases align to TRBD2. The CDR3 is made up of 13 amino acids. V gave up 1 base and J gave up 15 bases; unmatched junction bases: 9. CDR3 sequence: CASSLGGLNERYF. In DNA, the CDR3 is TGTGCCAGCAGTTTAGGGGGACTAAATGAGCGGTACTTC.